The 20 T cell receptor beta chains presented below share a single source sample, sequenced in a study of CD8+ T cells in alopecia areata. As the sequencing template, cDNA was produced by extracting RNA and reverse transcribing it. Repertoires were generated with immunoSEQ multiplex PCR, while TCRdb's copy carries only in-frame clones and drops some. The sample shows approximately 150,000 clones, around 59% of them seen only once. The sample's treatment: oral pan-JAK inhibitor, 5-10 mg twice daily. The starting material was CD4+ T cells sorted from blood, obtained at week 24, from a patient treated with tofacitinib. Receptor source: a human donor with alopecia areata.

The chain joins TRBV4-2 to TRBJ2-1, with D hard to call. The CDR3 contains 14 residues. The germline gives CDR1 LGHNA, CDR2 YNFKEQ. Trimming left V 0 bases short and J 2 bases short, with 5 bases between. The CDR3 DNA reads TGTGCCAGCAGCCAAGACTTAACCTACAATGAGCAGTTCTTC. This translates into CASSQDLTYNEQFF.

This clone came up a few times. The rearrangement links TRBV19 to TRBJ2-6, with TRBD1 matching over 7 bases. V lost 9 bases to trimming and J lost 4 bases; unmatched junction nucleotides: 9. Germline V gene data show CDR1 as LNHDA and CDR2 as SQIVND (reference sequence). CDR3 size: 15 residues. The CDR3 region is CASHRGTSGANVLTF. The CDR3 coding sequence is TGTGCCAGCCACAGGGGAACCTCCGGGGCCAACGTCCTGACTTTC.

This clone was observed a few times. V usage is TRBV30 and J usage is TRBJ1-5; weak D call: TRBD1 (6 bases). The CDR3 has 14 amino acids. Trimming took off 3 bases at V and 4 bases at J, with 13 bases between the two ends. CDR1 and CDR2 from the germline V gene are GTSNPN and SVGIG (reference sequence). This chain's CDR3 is CAWSSGQLNQPQHF. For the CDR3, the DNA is TGTGCCTGGAGCTCCGGACAGCTTAATCAGCCCCAGCATTTT.

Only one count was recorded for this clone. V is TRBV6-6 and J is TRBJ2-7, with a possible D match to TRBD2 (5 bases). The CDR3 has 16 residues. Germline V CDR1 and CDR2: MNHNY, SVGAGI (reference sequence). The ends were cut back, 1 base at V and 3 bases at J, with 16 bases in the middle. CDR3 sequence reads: CASSYFTGKVGYEQYF. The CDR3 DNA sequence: TGTGCCAGCAGTTACTTCACGGGGAAGGTTGGCTACGAGCAGTACTTC.

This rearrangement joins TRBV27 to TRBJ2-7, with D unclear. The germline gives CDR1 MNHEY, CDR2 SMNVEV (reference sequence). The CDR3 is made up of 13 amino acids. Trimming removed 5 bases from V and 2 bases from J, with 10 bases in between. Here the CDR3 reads CASSLQATYEQYF. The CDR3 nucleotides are TGTGCCAGCAGTCTTCAAGCGACCTACGAGCAGTACTTC.

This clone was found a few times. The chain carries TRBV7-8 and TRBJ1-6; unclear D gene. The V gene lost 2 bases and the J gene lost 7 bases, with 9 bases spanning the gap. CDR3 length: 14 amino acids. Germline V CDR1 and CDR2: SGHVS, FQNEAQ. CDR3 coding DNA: TGTGCCAGCAGCTTAAGGGATTGGAATTCACCCCTCCACTTT. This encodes CASSLRDWNSPLHF.

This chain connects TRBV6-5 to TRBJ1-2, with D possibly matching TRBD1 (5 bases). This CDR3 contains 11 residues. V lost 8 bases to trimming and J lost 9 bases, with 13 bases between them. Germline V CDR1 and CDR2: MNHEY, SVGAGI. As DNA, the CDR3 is TGTGCCAGCTGGGGCCGGGGCAGCTACACCTTC. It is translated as CASWGRGSYTF.

The CDR3 sequence: CASRKQGAIPTLHF. The CDR3 bases are TGTGCCAGCAGAAAGCAGGGGGCCATACCTACCCTCCACTTT. This chain connects TRBV6-5 to TRBJ1-6; 8 bases are shared with TRBD1. CDR1 is MNHEY and CDR2 is SVGAGI in the germline V gene. This CDR3 is built from 14 residues. The V gene end was trimmed by 6 bases and the J gene end by 14 bases; junction bases not matched to a gene: 12.

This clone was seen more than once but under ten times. CDR3 loop: CASSEYSGGNTEAFF. The CDR3 nucleotides are TGTGCCAGCAGTGAATATTCAGGGGGAAACACTGAAGCTTTCTTT. The chain joins TRBV25-1 to TRBJ1-1; 7 nucleotides line up with TRBD1. With 0 bases clipped from V and 2 bases from J, the junction kept 3 bases outside the gene matches. The length of the CDR3 is 15 residues. Per the germline V gene, CDR1 is MGHDK and CDR2 is SYGVNS.

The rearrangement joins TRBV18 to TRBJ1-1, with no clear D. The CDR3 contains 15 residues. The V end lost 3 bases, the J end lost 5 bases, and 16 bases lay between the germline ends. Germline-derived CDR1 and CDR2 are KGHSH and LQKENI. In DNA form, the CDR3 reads TGTGCCAGCTCACCCAACCACCCTCCGGGGACTGAAGCTTTCTTT. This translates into CASSPNHPPGTEAFF.

As DNA, the CDR3 is TGTGCCACCAGCAGAGATAAAGAGACAGGGGTGACCAAAAACATTCAGTACTTC. Its protein is CATSRDKETGVTKNIQYF. The chain couples TRBV15 to TRBJ2-4; 8 nucleotides line up with TRBD1. The length of the CDR3 is 18 residues. With 0 bases clipped from V and 2 bases from J, the junction kept 9 bases outside the gene matches. The V gene's germline CDR1 is LNHNV and CDR2 YYDKDF (reference sequence).

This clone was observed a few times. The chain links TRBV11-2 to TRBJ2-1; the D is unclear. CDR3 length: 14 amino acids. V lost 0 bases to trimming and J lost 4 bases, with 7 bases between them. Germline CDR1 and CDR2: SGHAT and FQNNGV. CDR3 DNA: TGTGCCAGCAGCTTAGACATGGGATACAATGAGCAGTTCTTC. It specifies CASSLDMGYNEQFF.

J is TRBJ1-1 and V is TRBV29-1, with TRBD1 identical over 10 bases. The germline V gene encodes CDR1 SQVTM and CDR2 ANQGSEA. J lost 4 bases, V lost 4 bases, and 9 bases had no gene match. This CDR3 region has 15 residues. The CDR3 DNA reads TGCAGCGTTGCTGGACAGGGGGAATCGATCACTGAAGCTTTCTTT. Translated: CSVAGQGESITEAFF.

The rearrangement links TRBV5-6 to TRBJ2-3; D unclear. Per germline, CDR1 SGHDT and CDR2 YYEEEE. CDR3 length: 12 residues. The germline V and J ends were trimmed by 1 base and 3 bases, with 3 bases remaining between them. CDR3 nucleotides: TGTGCCAGCAGCTTGATGACAGATACGCAGTATTTT. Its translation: CASSLMTDTQYF.

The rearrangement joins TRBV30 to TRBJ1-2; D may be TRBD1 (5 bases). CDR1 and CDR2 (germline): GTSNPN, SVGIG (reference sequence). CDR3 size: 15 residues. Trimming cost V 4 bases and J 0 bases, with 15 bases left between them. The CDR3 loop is CAWKPQLGPNYGYTF. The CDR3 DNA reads TGTGCCTGGAAACCTCAGTTGGGACCTAACTATGGCTACACCTTC.

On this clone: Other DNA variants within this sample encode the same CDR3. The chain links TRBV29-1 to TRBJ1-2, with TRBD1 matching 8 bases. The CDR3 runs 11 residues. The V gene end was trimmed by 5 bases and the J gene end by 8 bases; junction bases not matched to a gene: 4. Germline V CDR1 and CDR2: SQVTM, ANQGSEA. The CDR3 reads CSVQGADGYTF. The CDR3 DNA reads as TGCAGCGTTCAGGGGGCTGACGGCTACACCTTC.

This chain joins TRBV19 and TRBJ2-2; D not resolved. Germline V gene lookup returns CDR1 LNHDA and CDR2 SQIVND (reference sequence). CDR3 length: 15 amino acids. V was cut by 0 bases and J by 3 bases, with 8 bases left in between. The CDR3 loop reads CASSIDSGYTGELFF. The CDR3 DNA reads TGTGCCAGTAGTATAGATTCCGGCTACACCGGGGAGCTGTTTTTT.

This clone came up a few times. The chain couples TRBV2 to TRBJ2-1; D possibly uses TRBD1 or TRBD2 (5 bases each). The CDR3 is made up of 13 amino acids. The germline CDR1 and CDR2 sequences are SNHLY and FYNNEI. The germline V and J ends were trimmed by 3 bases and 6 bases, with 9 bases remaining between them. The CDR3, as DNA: TGTGCCAGCAGTGACCGGGGACGCAATGAGCAGTTCTTC. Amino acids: CASSDRGRNEQFF.

The CDR3 region has the DNA TGCGCCAGCAGCTTGGGGATGGACAGCACCAACTATGGCTACACCTTC. It is translated as CASSLGMDSTNYGYTF. This chain links TRBV5-1 with TRBJ1-2; TRBD1 might be the D (6 bases). In germline, CDR1 is SGHRS, CDR2 YFSETQ. The CDR3 runs 16 residues. The germline V and J ends were trimmed by 0 bases and 2 bases, with 14 bases remaining between them.

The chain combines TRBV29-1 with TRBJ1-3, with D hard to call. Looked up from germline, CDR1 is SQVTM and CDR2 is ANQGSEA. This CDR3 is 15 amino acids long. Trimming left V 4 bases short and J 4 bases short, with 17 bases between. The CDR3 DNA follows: TGCAGCGTTGTAGGGCTCGGGAAACAGGGAAACACCATATATTTT. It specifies CSVVGLGKQGNTIYF.